The rows below give T cell receptor beta chains drawn from one sample of a study of T cell repertoires in cytomegalovirus infection. From the reads, TCRdb called clonotypes with MiXCR, one entry per CDR3 protein. Of about 140,000 distinct CDR3 sequences in the sample, about 6% are singletons; the top ten hold roughly 17%. The sequencing sample was made of PBMCs. These receptors were obtained from a human donor in good health (CMV status not recorded). Some clones in this sample may be carry-over from other donors' samples. Each CDR3 is given with its conserved first and last residue. A D gene is named only where the DNA matches it firmly. The size field is filled for only some rows; it gives once, few, many or a size class.

v_call	d_call	j_call	clone_size	cdr3_nt	cdr3_aa
TRBV19	-	TRBJ1-1	many	TGTGCCAGTATCCAAGAGGGACTCGCGAACACTGAAGCTTTCTTT	CASIQEGLANTEAFF
TRBV6-1	TRBD2	TRBJ2-4	many	TGTGCCAGCAGTTACCCTGTCGGGACTAGCGGGATTCGAGCCAAAAACATTCAGTACTTC	CASSYPVGTSGIRAKNIQYF
TRBV7-9	-	TRBJ1-5	many	TGTGCCAGCCCCCGTTATGGACTCAATCAGCCCCAGCATTTT	CASPRYGLNQPQHF
TRBV20-1	TRBD1	TRBJ2-7	-	TGCAGTGCCCAAGGGACAGGGGCCTACGAGCAGTACTTC	CSAQGTGAYEQYF
TRBV5-1	-	TRBJ1-1	many	TGCGCCAGCCGGTGGACCGGGGCAGGGGAAGCTTTCTTT	CASRWTGAGEAFF
TRBV7-3	TRBD1	TRBJ1-4	few	TGTGCCAGCAGCTTAACGTCAAGGGGGCGGCTGTTTTTT	CASSLTSRGRLFF
TRBV20-1	-	TRBJ2-3	many	TGCAGTGCTAGGGGTGGGATCAGGATCACAGATACGCAGTATTTT	CSARGGIRITDTQYF
TRBV7-8	-	TRBJ2-2	many	TGTGCCAGCAGCCCCCCCGGGACAAAGAACACCGGGGAGCTGTTTTTT	CASSPPGTKNTGELFF
TRBV6-5	-	TRBJ1-1	many	TGTGCCAGCAGTAGATCATCCGCCGGGGGCTTGGGCACTGAAGCTTTCTTT	CASSRSSAGGLGTEAFF
TRBV28	-	TRBJ1-3	-	TGTGCCAGCAGTCCAGCAGGGGAGAGCTCTGGAAACACCATATATTTT	CASSPAGESSGNTIYF
TRBV5-4	-	TRBJ1-2	many	TGTGCCAGCAGCTTGTCGGGCCTTGACACTTCTGGCTACACCTTC	CASSLSGLDTSGYTF
TRBV7-2	TRBD2	TRBJ2-1	-	TGTGCCAGCAGCTTAGGAACTAGCGGGGGGACCCACTACAATGAGCAGTTCTTC	CASSLGTSGGTHYNEQFF
TRBV2	TRBD2	TRBJ2-1	-	TGTGCCAGCAGTCCCTCTAGCCCCGGGGGGACGTTGGATGAGCAGTTCTTC	CASSPSSPGGTLDEQFF
TRBV11-2	-	TRBJ1-2	-	TGTGCCAGCAGCTTAGAAGTACTGGGAAGCTATGGCTACACCTTC	CASSLEVLGSYGYTF
TRBV7-2	-	TRBJ2-7	many	TGTGCCAGCAGCCCCGGAGAGCGACCGTTCGCCGAGCAGTACTTC	CASSPGERPFAEQYF
TRBV12-3/TRBV12-4	-	TRBJ2-7	few	TGTGCCAGCAGTTTAGGACTAGTCGGGTCATACGAGCAGTACTTC	CASSLGLVGSYEQYF
TRBV28	-	TRBJ1-1	-	TGTGCCAGCATTAATGGGGAGGCGACTGAAGCTTTCTTT	CASINGEATEAFF
TRBV12-3/TRBV12-4	-	TRBJ2-3	many	TGTGCCAGCAGTTTACTAAGTCGCACAGATACGCAGTATTTT	CASSLLSRTDTQYF
TRBV20-1	-	TRBJ2-5	many	TGCAGTGCTAGAGTTGGGGGCCGGGAGACCCAGTACTTC	CSARVGGRETQYF
TRBV12-3/TRBV12-4	TRBD1	TRBJ1-5	-	TGTGCCAGCAGCATGACAGGGTCGGTAAGCAATCAGCCCCAGCATTTT	CASSMTGSVSNQPQHF
TRBV28	TRBD1	TRBJ2-2	many	TGTGCCAGCAGTTTAGGGGACAGGTACACCGGGGAGCTGTTTTTT	CASSLGDRYTGELFF
TRBV2	TRBD1	TRBJ1-5	many	TGTGCCAGCAGCGTGCAGGACAGGGGAAATCAGCCCCAGCATTTT	CASSVQDRGNQPQHF
TRBV29-1	-	TRBJ2-2	many	TGCAGCGTTGGTAACAAGAAAACAACCGGGGAGCTGTTTTTT	CSVGNKKTTGELFF
TRBV7-9	-	TRBJ1-2	many	TGTGCCAGCAGCTCGTCCGGGGTGCTGAATGGCTACACCTTC	CASSSSGVLNGYTF
TRBV20-1	-	TRBJ1-1	-	TGCAGTGCTAGAGATTTGGGGACCCGGGGCACTGAAGCTTTCTTT	CSARDLGTRGTEAFF
TRBV28	-	TRBJ2-7	-	TGTGCCAGCAGTTTCCCGGGGGCCTACGAGCAGTACTTC	CASSFPGAYEQYF
TRBV7-9	TRBD1	TRBJ2-7	-	TGTGCCAGCAGCTTACCGGGTGTCAGGGGGCATCCCTACGAGCAGTACTTC	CASSLPGVRGHPYEQYF
TRBV23-1	-	TRBJ2-3	many	TGCGCCAGCAGTCAGCCGGTACAGGGTATAACAGGAGATACGCAGTATTTT	CASSQPVQGITGDTQYF
TRBV5-1	TRBD2	TRBJ2-7	few	TGCGCCAGCAGCTTGGTGGGGGAGGGTCGCTACGAGCAGTACTTC	CASSLVGEGRYEQYF
TRBV29-1	-	TRBJ1-2	few	TGCAGCGCTAGGTTACCCGGTGGAAACTATGGCTACACCTTC	CSARLPGGNYGYTF